The T cell receptor beta chain described here comes from a study of cytomegalovirus exposure and HLA in healthy donors. About the study: Researchers found that roughly 81% of 398 genotyped donors fell within the Caucasian-associated ancestry cluster. The study, taken as a whole, reports: A later analysis, which compared TCR beta chains of equal frequency, found the HLA-associated ones more clonally expanded. Specific recognition of CMV antigens was confirmed in vitro for a few chains (all CMV-associated). Sequencing likely produced, as an artifact, a cluster of highly shared sequence variants.

Remarks on this clone: Its cognate antigen is unknown.

PCR involved 60 Vbeta and 13 Jbeta primers. Here immunoSEQ multiplex PCR was the method, and the copy in TCRdb shows in-frame clones only, minus some. The table lists about 160,000 clones, 82% of them singletons. The CDR3 covers 15 residues. Germline V gene lookup returns CDR1 MNHNS and CDR2 SASEGT. V lost 4 bases and J lost 3; bases outside the gene matches: 6. Source material: PBMCs. The chain joins TRBV6-1 to TRBJ2-5, with 9 bases matching TRBD2. The receptor was derived from a girl aged 10 to 17 in good health and CMV-seropositive. Here the CDR3 reads CASSAGLAAEETQYF. CDR3 coding DNA: TGTGCCAGCAGTGCGGGACTAGCCGCCGAAGAGACCCAGTACTTC.